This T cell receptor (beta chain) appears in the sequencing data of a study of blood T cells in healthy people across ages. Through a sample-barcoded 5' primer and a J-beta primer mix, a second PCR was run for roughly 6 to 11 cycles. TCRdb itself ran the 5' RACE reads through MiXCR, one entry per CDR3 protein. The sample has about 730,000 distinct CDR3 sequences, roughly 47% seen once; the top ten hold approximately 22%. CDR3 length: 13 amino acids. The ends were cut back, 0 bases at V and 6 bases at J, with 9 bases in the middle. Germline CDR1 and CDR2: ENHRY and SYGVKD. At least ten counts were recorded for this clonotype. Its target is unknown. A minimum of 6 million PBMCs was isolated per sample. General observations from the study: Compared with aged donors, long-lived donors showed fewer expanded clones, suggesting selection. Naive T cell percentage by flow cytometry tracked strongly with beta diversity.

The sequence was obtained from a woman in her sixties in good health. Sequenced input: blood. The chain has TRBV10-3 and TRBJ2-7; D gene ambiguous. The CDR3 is CAISESSPPEQYF. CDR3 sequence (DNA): TGTGCCATCAGTGAGTCAAGTCCCCCCGAGCAGTACTTC.